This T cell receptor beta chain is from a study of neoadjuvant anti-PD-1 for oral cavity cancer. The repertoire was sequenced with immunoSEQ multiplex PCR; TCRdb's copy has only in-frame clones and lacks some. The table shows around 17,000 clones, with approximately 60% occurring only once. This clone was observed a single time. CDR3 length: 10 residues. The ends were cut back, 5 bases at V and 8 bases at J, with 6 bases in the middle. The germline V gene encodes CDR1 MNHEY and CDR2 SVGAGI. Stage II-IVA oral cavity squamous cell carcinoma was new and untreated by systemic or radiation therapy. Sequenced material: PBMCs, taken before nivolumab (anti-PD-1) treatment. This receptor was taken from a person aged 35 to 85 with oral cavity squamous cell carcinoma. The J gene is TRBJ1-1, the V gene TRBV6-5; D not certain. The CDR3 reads CASSGLEAFF. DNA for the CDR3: TGTGCCAGCAGTGGGTTAGAAGCTTTCTTT.